This TCR beta chain was recovered during a study of blood T cell repertoires in COVID-19. As for the study in general: Acute and convalescent COVID-19 samples came from the United States, Italy and Spain. The analysed material was cDNA or gDNA that came from T cells, B-cell-depleted T cells, or PBMCs.

In the original processing: Reference gene primer amplification yielded estimated nucleated cell counts. Only in-frame clones appear in the TCRdb table, and some are missing; sequencing was by immunoSEQ multiplex PCR. The DNA was the basis for D and trimming; V, J and clone size are from that table. Among 470,000 or so clones listed, around nine tenths were seen once. This CDR3 is built from 15 residues. Germline V lookup: CDR1 LGHDT, CDR2 YNNKEL (reference sequence). Germline trimming cut 4 bases from V and 3 bases from J; bases unmatched to any gene: 6. This receptor was obtained from a woman younger than 45 with acute or convalescent COVID-19. This chain joins TRBV3-1 (or the pseudogene TRBV3-2) and TRBJ2-3; TRBD2 matches at 8 bases. The specimen was peripheral blood. CDR3 amino acids: CASSPAGVRTDTQYF. The CDR3 bases are TGTGCCAGCAGCCCAGCGGGGGTGAGGACAGATACGCAGTATTTT.